Presented here are 7 T cell receptor beta chains from one specimen sequenced in a study of blood T cells in healthy people across ages. Combining a sample-barcoded 5' primer with a J-beta primer mix, a second PCR ran for about 7 to 11 cycles. Each CDR3 protein gets one entry after TCRdb re-called the 5' RACE reads with MiXCR. Of 540,000 or so distinct CDR3 sequences listed, 27% were seen once; the top ten hold under 20%. Sequencing was carried out using blood. The receptors were sampled from a woman between 65 and 79 years old in good health.

This clonotype appeared a few times. The J gene is TRBJ1-1, the V gene TRBV6-2 or TRBV6-3; 10 bases are a match to TRBD1. Germline CDR1 MNHEY, CDR2 SVGEGT. This CDR3 comprises 13 residues. J gave up 4 bases and V 6 bases, and 2 bases lay outside the gene matches. CDR3 DNA: TGTGCCAGCAGGCGGACAGGGGGCACTGAAGCTTTCTTT. Protein sequence: CASRRTGGTEAFF.

This clonotype has a handful of counts. In nucleotides, the CDR3 is TGCGCCAGCAGCCAAGAACCTAGAGCAACTAATGAAAAACTGTTTTTT. Translation: CASSQEPRATNEKLFF. The chain combines TRBV4-3 with TRBJ1-4; D is ambiguous. Germline V lookup: CDR1 LGHNA, CDR2 YSLEER. This CDR3 is 16 amino acids long. V lost 0 bases to trimming and J lost 0 bases, with 8 bases between them.

In DNA form, the CDR3 reads TGCAGTGCTAGAGACGGTCCCTACGAGCAGTACTTC. It encodes CSARDGPYEQYF. The genes are TRBV20-1 and TRBJ2-5; D gene uncertain. The DNA end is a closer match to TRBJ2-7, so the J assignment may be wrong. CDR3 length: 12 amino acids. CDR1 is DFQATT, CDR2 SNEGSKA, per germline (reference sequence).

On this clonotype itself: Sequence at one end of the junction differs from germline and may be a read error. The rearrangement joins TRBV4-3 to TRBJ2-3, with TRBD2 identical over 7 bases. Looked up from germline, CDR1 is LGHNA and CDR2 is YSLEER. The CDR3 is 20 residues long. The CDR3 loop is CASSQEGRVSSGSSTDTQYF. The CDR3 coding sequence is TGCGCCAGCAGCCAAGAGGGACGAGTTTCTAGCGGCTCGAGCACGGATACGCAGTATTTT.

The chain has TRBV27 and TRBJ1-2; a possible D gene is TRBD1 (5 bases). CDR3 length: 12 amino acids. Germline V gene data show CDR1 as MNHEY and CDR2 as SMNVEV (reference sequence). The germline V and J ends were trimmed by 5 bases and 4 bases, with 8 bases remaining between them. The CDR3 bases are TGTGCCAGCAGTGCCGACAGCTATGGCTACACCTTC. As protein: CASSADSYGYTF.

Ten or more counts support this clonotype. V usage is TRBV12-3 or TRBV12-4 and J usage is TRBJ1-4; D not resolved. The CDR3 consists of 13 residues. V was trimmed by 1 base and J by 8 bases, leaving 8 bases between them. The DNA for the CDR3 is TGTGCCAGCAGTTTAGGTCCGGGAGAAAAACTGTTTTTT. Translating gives CASSLGPGEKLFF.

This sequence joins TRBV4-3 and TRBJ1-1, with D maybe TRBD1 (6 bases). Trimming cost V 6 bases and J 1 base, with 9 bases left between them. CDR1 is LGHNA and CDR2 is YSLEER in the germline V gene. The CDR3 has 13 residues. The CDR3 region has the DNA TGCGCCAGCAGTACAGGGAAGAACACTGAAGCTTTCTTT. Translating gives CASSTGKNTEAFF.